The 2 T cell receptor beta chains reported below all come from one sample, sequenced in a study of T cell repertoires in cytomegalovirus infection. Each CDR3 protein is one row after TCRdb ran MiXCR on the reads. The sample contains 650,000 to 900,000 distinct CDR3 sequences, under 35% of which appear only once. These TCRs are of unknown antigen specificity. This material consisted of cultured CD8+ T cells from PBMCs, taken from culture after CMV antigen stimulation. These receptors were taken from a human donor in good health (CMV status not recorded). Some clones in this sample may be carry-over from other donors' samples.

The gene calls are TRBV15 and TRBJ2-7; 11 bases line up with TRBD1. The V and J ends lost 4 bases and 5 bases, in that order; junction bases with no gene match: 7. Germline V lookup: CDR1 LNHNV, CDR2 YYDKDF (reference sequence). The CDR3 consists of 15 residues. CDR3 region: CATSTGQGAKNEQYF. The CDR3 coding sequence is TGTGCCACCAGCACTGGACAGGGGGCGAAGAACGAGCAGTACTTC.

This clonotype was counted at least ten times. V and J are TRBV7-8 and TRBJ1-3; D uncertain. Trimming pared 3 bases from V and 4 bases from J, leaving 7 bases between. Germline CDR1 is SGHVS and CDR2 is FQNEAQ. The CDR3 contains 13 residues. The DNA of the CDR3 is TGTGCCAGCAGCTTCAGAACGGGAAACACCATATATTTT. Its translation: CASSFRTGNTIYF.